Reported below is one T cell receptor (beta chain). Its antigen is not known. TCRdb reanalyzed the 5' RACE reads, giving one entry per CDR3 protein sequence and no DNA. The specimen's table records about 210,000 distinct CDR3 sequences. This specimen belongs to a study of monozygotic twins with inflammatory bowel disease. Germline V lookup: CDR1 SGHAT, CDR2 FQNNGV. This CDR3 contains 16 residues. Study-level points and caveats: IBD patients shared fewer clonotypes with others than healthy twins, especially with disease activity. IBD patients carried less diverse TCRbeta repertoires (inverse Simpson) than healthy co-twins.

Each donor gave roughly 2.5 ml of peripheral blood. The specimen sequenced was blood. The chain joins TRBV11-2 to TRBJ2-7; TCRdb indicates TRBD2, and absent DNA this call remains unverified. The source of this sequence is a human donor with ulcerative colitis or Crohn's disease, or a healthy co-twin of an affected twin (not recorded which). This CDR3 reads CASSFLTSGGPYEQYF.